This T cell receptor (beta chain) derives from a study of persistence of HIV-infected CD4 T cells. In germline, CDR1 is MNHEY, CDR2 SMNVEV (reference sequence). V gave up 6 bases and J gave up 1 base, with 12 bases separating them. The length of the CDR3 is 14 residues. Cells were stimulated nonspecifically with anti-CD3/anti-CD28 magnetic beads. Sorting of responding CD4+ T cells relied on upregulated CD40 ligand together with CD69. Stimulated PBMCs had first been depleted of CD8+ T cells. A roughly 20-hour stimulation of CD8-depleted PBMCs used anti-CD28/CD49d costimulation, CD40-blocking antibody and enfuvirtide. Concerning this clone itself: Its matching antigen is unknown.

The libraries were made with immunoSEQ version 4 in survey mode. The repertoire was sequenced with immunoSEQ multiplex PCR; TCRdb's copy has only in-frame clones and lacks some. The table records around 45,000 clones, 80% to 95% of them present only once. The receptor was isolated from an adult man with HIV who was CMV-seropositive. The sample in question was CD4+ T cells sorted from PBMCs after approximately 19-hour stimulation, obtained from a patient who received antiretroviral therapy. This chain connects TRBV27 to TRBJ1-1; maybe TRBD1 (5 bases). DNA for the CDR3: TGTGCCAGCAGACGATACGGGGGGAACACTGAAGCTTTCTTT. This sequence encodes CASRRYGGNTEAFF.